This TCR beta chain was profiled in a study of cytomegalovirus exposure and HLA in healthy donors. Findings and caveats of the study: While the bulk of TCR sequences proved rare, some public TCRs turned up in many donors. The tendency of first-cohort TCR clusters to co-occur in the roughly 130 validation repertoires emerged from a later analysis. Reports described diagnosis of cytomegalovirus status by the classifier as highly specific and sensitive.

J lost 7 bases, V lost 3 bases, and 2 bases had no gene match. Germline V gene sequence: CDR1 LGHNA, CDR2 YNFKEQ. The CDR3 consists of 13 residues. Concerning this clone: Its antigen remains unknown.

Method: immunoSEQ multiplex PCR; TCRdb's copy keeps in-frame clones and lacks some. Found here are 120,000 or so clones, 70% to 90% of them singletons; the top ten hold around 1.9%. The rearrangement uses TRBV4-2 and TRBJ2-1; 8 bases fit TRBD2. The TCR comes from a woman aged 18-35 years in good health and CMV-seronegative. The source material was PBMCs. The CDR3 DNA is TGTGCCAGCAGCCACCGGGAGGGGAATGAGCAGTTCTTC. Translation: CASSHREGNEQFF.